This passage covers 26 T cell receptor beta chains from one sample sequenced in a study of blood T cells in healthy people across ages. Alongside a J-beta primer mix, a sample-barcoded 5' primer served in a second PCR lasting roughly 7 to 11 cycles. TCRdb redid the calling of the 5' RACE reads with MiXCR, one entry per CDR3 protein. This sample has 1.5 million to 2 million distinct CDR3 sequences, with roughly 50% found just once. Specimen: blood. These receptors came from a woman between 40 and 55 years old in good health.

The rearrangement joins TRBV4-1 to TRBJ2-5, with a weak D call TRBD1 (6 bases). The ends were cut back, 2 bases at V and 5 bases at J, with 18 bases in the middle. Germline-derived CDR1 and CDR2 are MGHRA and YSYEKL. The CDR3 totals 16 residues. CDR3 DNA: TGCGCCAGCAGCCAACCCCAAGGGGGTGGATTGGAGACCCAGTACTTC. Residues: CASSQPQGGGLETQYF.

CDR3 loop: CSARALSEGQRIRAERYNEQFF. For the CDR3, the DNA is TGCAGTGCTAGGGCTCTAAGCGAGGGGCAGAGGATTCGAGCTGAGCGCTACAATGAGCAGTTCTTC. This chain connects TRBV20-1 to TRBJ2-1; TRBD1 or TRBD2 may be the D gene (5 bases each). The CDR3 spans 22 residues. The V and J ends lost 3 bases and 3 bases respectively, with 36 bases between them. Germline V lookup: CDR1 DFQATT, CDR2 SNEGSKA (reference sequence).

V and J are TRBV7-2 and TRBJ2-5; D is ambiguous. V was shortened by 5 bases and J by 2 bases, with 15 bases between the two germline ends. The CDR3 consists of 15 residues. Germline V CDR1 and CDR2: SGHTA, FQGNSA. As DNA, the CDR3 is TGTGCCAGCAGCGCGTGGGGAATTCCACAAGAGACCCAGTACTTC. It yields the protein CASSAWGIPQETQYF.

This clonotype was detected a few times. Its ends do not fully match the called genes, so a read error is possible. The V gene is TRBV5-1, the J gene TRBJ2-3, with TRBD2 matching 13 bases. The CDR3 totals 16 residues. Germline CDR1 and CDR2: SGHRS and YFSETQ. The CDR3 loop reads CASSATSGGTTNTQYF. The CDR3 region has the DNA TGCGCCAGCAGCGCGACTAGCGGGGGGACCACAAATACGCAGTATTTT.

This clonotype was counted between two and nine times. This chain uses TRBV7-2 with TRBJ2-1; TRBD2 matches at 12 bases. Unmatched junction bases numbered 5, after V lost 6 bases and J lost 2 bases. The CDR3 contains 16 residues. Germline assignment: CDR1 SGHTA and CDR2 FQGNSA. For the CDR3, the DNA is TGTGCCAGCAGAGAACTAGCGGGGGGACCCTACAATGAGCAGTTCTTC. Residues: CASRELAGGPYNEQFF.

V and J are TRBV11-2 and TRBJ2-5, with 7 bases aligning to TRBD1. Unmatched junction bases numbered 11, after V lost 1 base and J lost 3 bases. Germline loops: CDR1 SGHAT, CDR2 FQNNGV. CDR3 length: 17 residues. In DNA form, the CDR3 reads TGTGCCAGCAGCTTAGGTCCAGATGGGACAGTAGAAGAGACCCAGTACTTC. Its translation is CASSLGPDGTVEETQYF.

V is TRBV28 and J is TRBJ1-4; TRBD1 aligns across 7 bases. With 3 bases clipped from V and 4 bases from J, the junction kept 5 bases outside the gene matches. Germline CDR1 MDHEN, CDR2 SYDVKM. The CDR3 consists of 15 residues. The CDR3 is CASSFKGAHNEKLFF. The CDR3 nucleotides read TGTGCCAGCAGTTTTAAGGGGGCCCATAATGAAAAACTGTTTTTT.

The CDR3, as DNA: TGCGCCAGCAGCCAAGTTTTATTGGGAGGCACTGAAGCTTTCTTT. It codes for CASSQVLLGGTEAFF. The chain is built from TRBV4-3 and TRBJ1-1, with no clear D. The CDR3 loop spans 15 amino acids. Trimming stripped 1 base from V and 4 bases from J, with 13 bases between. Germline V gene data show CDR1 as LGHNA and CDR2 as YSLEER.

The chain joins TRBV7-2 to TRBJ2-7, with D possibly matching TRBD2 (7 bases). The J call is uncertain, as TRBJ2-5 better fits the DNA end. Germline CDR1 and CDR2: SGHTA and FQGNSA. The length of the CDR3 is 14 residues. Here the CDR3 DNA reads TGTGCCAGCAGCTTGGGGGGGCCCCGGAAGACCCAGTACTTC. Its translation: CASSLGGPRKTQYF.

The gene calls are TRBV6-5 and TRBJ1-5; TRBD1 is a possible D gene (5 bases). Germline V CDR1 and CDR2: MNHEY, SVGAGI. With 6 bases removed from V and 6 bases from J, the gap between germline ends came to 18 bases. The CDR3 contains 15 residues. Here the CDR3 reads CASSIISGSGQPQHF. DNA of the CDR3: TGTGCCAGCAGCATAATTTCAGGGTCTGGTCAGCCCCAGCATTTT.

The CDR3 spells CASSYRDGGHQETQYF. The CDR3 nucleotides read TGTGCCAGCAGCTACCGGGACGGAGGGCACCAAGAGACCCAGTACTTC. The chain is built from TRBV13 and TRBJ2-5; weak D call: TRBD2 (6 bases). CDR1 is PRHDT and CDR2 is FYEKMQ in the germline V gene (reference sequence). The CDR3 sequence is 16 residues long. The V end lost 4 bases, the J end lost 0 bases, and 15 bases lay between the germline ends.

The rearrangement uses TRBV4-3 and TRBJ2-2, with 11 bases that match TRBD2. CDR3 length: 18 amino acids. From germline, CDR1 is LGHNA and CDR2 YSLEER. The V and J ends lost 0 bases and 5 bases, in that order; junction bases with no gene match: 8. For the CDR3, the DNA is TGCGCCAGCAGCCAAGAGACTCTAGCGGGGGGCGGGACCGGGGAGCTGTTTTTT. Its protein product is CASSQETLAGGGTGELFF.

In regard to this clonotype: One end of the junction varies from germline; a read error may be responsible. The rearrangement joins TRBV6-4 to TRBJ2-1; 9 bases match TRBD2. The CDR3 has 16 residues. CDR1 and CDR2 (germline): MRHNA, SNTAGT. The CDR3 DNA sequence: TGTGCCGGCAGTCCCTATAGCGGGGGCTCCTACAATGAGCAGTTCTTC. The encoded protein is CAGSPYSGGSYNEQFF.

The chain combines TRBV7-7 with TRBJ2-5, with TRBD1 as a possible D gene (6 bases). CDR1 is SSHAT and CDR2 is FNYEAQ in the germline V gene (reference sequence). This CDR3 is built from 13 residues. DNA for the CDR3: TGTGCTAGCCCCCCGCAGGGGCGAGAGACCCAGTACTTC. This translates into CASPPQGRETQYF.

The genes are TRBV7-9 and TRBJ2-7, with TRBD1 identical over 7 bases. This CDR3 contains 15 residues. Germline V lookup: CDR1 SEHNR, CDR2 FQNEAQ (reference sequence). V was pared by 5 bases and J by 7 bases, with 14 bases of the junction left unmatched. CDR3 in DNA: TGTGCCAGCAGCCCACAGGGGATCTCCTACAATGAGCAGTACTTC. It is translated as CASSPQGISYNEQYF. Complete variable domain (other parts from reference TRBV7-9 and TRBJ2-7): DTGVSQNPRHKITKRGQNVTFRCDPISEHNRLYWYRQTLGQGPEFLTYFQNEAQLEKSRLLSDRFSAERPKGSFSTLEIQRTEQGDSAMYLCASSPQGISYNEQYFGPGTRLTVT.

This chain links TRBV6-6 with TRBJ2-1; D unresolved. The CDR3 has 13 amino acids. The V end lost 0 bases, the J end lost 5 bases, and 5 bases lay between the germline ends. Germline V CDR1 and CDR2: MNHNY, SVGAGI (reference sequence). The CDR3 nucleotides read TGTGCCAGCAGTTACTCGAAGGACAATGAGCAGTTCTTC. The encoded protein is CASSYSKDNEQFF.

The V gene is TRBV15, the J gene TRBJ2-1; D remains unclear. V was cut by 6 bases and J by 9 bases, with 12 bases left in between. Germline V gene sequence: CDR1 LNHNV, CDR2 YYDKDF (reference sequence). The CDR3 length is 12 residues. This chain's CDR3 is CATSPATGEQFF. The CDR3, as DNA: TGTGCCACCAGTCCAGCAACCGGTGAGCAGTTCTTC.

V is TRBV5-1 and J is TRBJ2-5, with D uncertain. The CDR3 covers 12 residues. Between the trimmed V and J ends, which lost 3 bases and 11 bases, there was a span of 14 bases. CDR1 and CDR2 (germline): SGHRS, YFSETQ. The CDR3 bases are TGCGCCAGCAGCTCCCCGTACAATGAGCAGTACTTC. Amino acid sequence: CASSSPYNEQYF. The full variable domain, completed using reference TRBV5-1 and TRBJ2-5, is KAGVTQTPRYLIKTRGQQVTLSCSPISGHRSVSWYQQTPGQGLQFLFEYFSETQRNKGNFPGRFSGRQFSNSRSEMNVSTLELGDSALYLCASSSPYNEQYFGPGTRLLVL.

The rearrangement uses TRBV7-2 and TRBJ1-1; D may be TRBD1 (6 bases). Per germline, CDR1 SGHTA and CDR2 FQGNSA. Trimming took 0 bases from V and 7 from J, leaving 12 bases between them. The CDR3 spans 14 residues. The CDR3: CASSLARRGREAFF. As DNA, the CDR3 is TGTGCCAGCAGCTTAGCGCGCAGGGGACGTGAAGCTTTCTTT. Filled out from reference TRBV7-2 and TRBJ1-1, the complete variable domain reads GAGVSQSPSNKVTEKGKDVELRCDPISGHTALYWYRQSLGQGLEFLIYFQGNSAPDKSGLPSDRFSAERTGGSVSTLTIQRTQQEDSAVYLCASSLARRGREAFFGQGTRLTVV.

This clonotype was recorded a few times. The chain recombines TRBV2 with TRBJ2-4; TRBD1 aligns across 9 bases. The last part of the DNA fits TRBJ2-5 better; the J call may be wrong. Germline lookup yields CDR1 SNHLY and CDR2 FYNNEI. This CDR3 is built from 13 residues. This CDR3 reads CAGEQGAWETQYF. The DNA of the CDR3 is TGTGCCGGAGAACAGGGGGCTTGGGAGACCCAGTACTTC.

The chain employs TRBV4-3 and TRBJ2-5, with TRBD1 as a possible D gene (6 bases). V was cut by 0 bases and J by 7 bases, with 12 bases left in between. There are 14 residues in the CDR3. The germline gives CDR1 LGHNA, CDR2 YSLEER. In DNA form, the CDR3 reads TGCGCCAGCAGCCAAGAACGAGGGGGTGGGACCCAGTACTTC. Its protein is CASSQERGGGTQYF.

V is TRBV7-2 and J is TRBJ1-2; D is ambiguous. Per the germline V gene, CDR1 is SGHTA and CDR2 is FQGNSA. This CDR3 has 13 amino acids. V was pared by 5 bases and J by 0 bases, with 7 bases between. CDR3 nucleotides: TGTGCCAGCAGCGAATATTCTAACTATGGCTACACCTTC. Translated, it gives CASSEYSNYGYTF.

This chain connects TRBV6-5 to TRBJ1-4; D remains unclear. The CDR3 runs to 15 residues. The V and J ends lost 5 bases and 7 bases respectively, with 17 bases between them. Germline V lookup: CDR1 MNHEY, CDR2 SVGAGI. DNA for the CDR3: TGTGCCAGCAGTCGCCTAGGAGGGCGAGGTGAAAAACTGTTTTTT. Translated: CASSRLGGRGEKLFF.

The rearrangement uses TRBV2 and TRBJ2-6; maybe TRBD2 (5 bases). Trimming removed 8 bases at V and 0 bases at J, with 11 bases between. The CDR3 is made up of 15 amino acids. Germline V gene lookup returns CDR1 SNHLY and CDR2 FYNNEI. The CDR3 DNA reads as TGTGCCAGCGGACTCGATCGCTCTGGGGCCAACGTCCTGACTTTC. As protein: CASGLDRSGANVLTF.

As regards this clonotype: One end of the junction fails to match germline, which may point to a read error. V and J are TRBV4-3 and TRBJ2-4, with 7 positions matching TRBD1. From germline, CDR1 is LGHNA and CDR2 YSLEER. This CDR3 is 16 amino acids long. The CDR3 protein is CARSQVVQGAKNIQYF. In nucleotides, the CDR3 is TGCGCCAGAAGCCAAGTGGTACAGGGGGCCAAAAACATTCAGTACTTC.

The chain combines TRBV7-9 with TRBJ1-1; D remains ambiguous. The length of the CDR3 is 14 residues. Trimming removed 6 bases at V and 5 bases at J, with 16 bases between. Germline V gene sequence: CDR1 SEHNR, CDR2 FQNEAQ (reference sequence). The CDR3 region is CASSDDLGGTEAFF. Here the CDR3 DNA reads TGTGCCAGCAGTGACGACCTCGGCGGGACTGAAGCTTTCTTT.